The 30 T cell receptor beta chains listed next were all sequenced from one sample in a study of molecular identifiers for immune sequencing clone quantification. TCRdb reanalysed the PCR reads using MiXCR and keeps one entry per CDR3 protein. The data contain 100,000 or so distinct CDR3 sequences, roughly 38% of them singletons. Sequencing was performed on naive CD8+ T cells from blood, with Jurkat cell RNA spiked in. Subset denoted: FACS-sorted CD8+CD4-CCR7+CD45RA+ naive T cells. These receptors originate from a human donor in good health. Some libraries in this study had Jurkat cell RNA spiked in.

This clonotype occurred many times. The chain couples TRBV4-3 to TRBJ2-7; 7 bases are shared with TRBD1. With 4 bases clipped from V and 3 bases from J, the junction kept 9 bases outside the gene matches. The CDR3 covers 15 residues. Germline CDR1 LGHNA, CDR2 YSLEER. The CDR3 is CASSPGQHFYYEQYF. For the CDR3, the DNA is TGCGCCAGCAGCCCGGGACAGCACTTTTACTACGAGCAGTACTTC.

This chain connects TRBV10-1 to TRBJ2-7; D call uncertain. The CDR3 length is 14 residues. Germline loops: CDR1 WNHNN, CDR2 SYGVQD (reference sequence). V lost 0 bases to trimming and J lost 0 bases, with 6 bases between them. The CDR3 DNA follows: TGCGCCAGCAGTGAGTCGGGCCTCTCCTACGAGCAGTACTTC. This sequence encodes CASSESGLSYEQYF.

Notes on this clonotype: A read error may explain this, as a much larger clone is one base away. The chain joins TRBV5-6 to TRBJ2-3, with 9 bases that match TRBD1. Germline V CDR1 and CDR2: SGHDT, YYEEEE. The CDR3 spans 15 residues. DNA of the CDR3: TGTGCCAGCAGCTTGGGGACAGGGGACACAGCTACGCAGTATTTT. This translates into CASSLGTGDTATQYF.

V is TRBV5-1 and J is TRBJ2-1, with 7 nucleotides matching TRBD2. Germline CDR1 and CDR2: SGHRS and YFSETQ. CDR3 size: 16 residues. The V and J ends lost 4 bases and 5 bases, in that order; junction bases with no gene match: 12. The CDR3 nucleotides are TGCGCCAGCAGCCGTGGGGCGGAGCGGGGACACAATGAGCAGTTCTTC. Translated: CASSRGAERGHNEQFF.

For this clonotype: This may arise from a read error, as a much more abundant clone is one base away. Here the CDR3 DNA reads TGTGCCAGCAGCTTAGGGGTTCCAGGGGCAGGGACTGGAGCTTTCTTT. This codes for CASSLGVPGAGTGAFF. The V and J genes are TRBV7-6 and TRBJ1-1; D might be TRBD1 (6 bases). The germline V gene has CDR1 SGHVS and CDR2 FNYEAQ. The CDR3 covers 16 residues.

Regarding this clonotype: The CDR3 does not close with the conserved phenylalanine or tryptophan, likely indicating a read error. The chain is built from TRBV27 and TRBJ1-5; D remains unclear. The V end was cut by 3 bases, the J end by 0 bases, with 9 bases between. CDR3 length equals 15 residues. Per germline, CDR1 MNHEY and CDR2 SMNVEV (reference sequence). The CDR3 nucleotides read TGTGCCAGCAGTTTTGACGGAACTAGCAATCAGCCCCAGCATTCT. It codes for CASSFDGTSNQPQHS.

The CDR3 coding sequence is TGTGCCAGCAGTTTATTTCGGGGCCGCGCGCTAGAAGCTTTCTTT. Translation gives CASSLFRGRALEAFF. The chain employs TRBV28 and TRBJ1-1, with D possibly TRBD1 on 5 matching bases. Germline lookup yields CDR1 MDHEN and CDR2 SYDVKM. V was clipped by 1 base and J by 8 bases, with 17 bases between them. The CDR3 runs 15 residues.

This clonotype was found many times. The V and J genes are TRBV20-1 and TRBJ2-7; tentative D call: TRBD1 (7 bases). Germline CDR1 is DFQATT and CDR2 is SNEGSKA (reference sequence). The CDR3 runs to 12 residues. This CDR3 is CRKSGGWYEQYF. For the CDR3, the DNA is TGCAGAAAATCAGGGGGGTGGTACGAGCAGTACTTC.

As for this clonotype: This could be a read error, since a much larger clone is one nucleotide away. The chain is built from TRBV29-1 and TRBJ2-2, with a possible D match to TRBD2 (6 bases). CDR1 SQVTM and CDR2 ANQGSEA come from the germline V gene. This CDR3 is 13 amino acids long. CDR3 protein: CGVVRENTGELFF. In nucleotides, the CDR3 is TGCGGCGTTGTGCGGGAGAACACCGGGGAGCTGTTTTTT.

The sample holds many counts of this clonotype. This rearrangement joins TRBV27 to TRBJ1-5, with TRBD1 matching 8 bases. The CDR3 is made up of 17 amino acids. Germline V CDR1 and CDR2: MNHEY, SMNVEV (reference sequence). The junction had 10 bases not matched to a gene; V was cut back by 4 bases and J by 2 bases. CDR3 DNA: TGTGCCAGCAGTTCAGGACAGGGTGGATATGGCAATCAGCCCCAGCATTTT. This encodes CASSSGQGGYGNQPQHF.

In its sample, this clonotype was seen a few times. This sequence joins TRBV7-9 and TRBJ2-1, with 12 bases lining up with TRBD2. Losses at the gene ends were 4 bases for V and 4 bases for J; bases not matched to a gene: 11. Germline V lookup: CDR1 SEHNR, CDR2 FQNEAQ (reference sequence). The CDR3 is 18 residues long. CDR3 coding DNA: TGTGCCAGCAGCTCAAAGGGAAGGACTAGCGGGAATTACAATGAGCAGTTCTTC. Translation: CASSSKGRTSGNYNEQFF.

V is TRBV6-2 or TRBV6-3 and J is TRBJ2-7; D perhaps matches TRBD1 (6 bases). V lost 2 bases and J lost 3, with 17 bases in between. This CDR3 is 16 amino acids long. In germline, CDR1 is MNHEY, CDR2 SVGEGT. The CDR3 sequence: CASSYDRSQAFYEQYF. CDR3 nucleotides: TGTGCCAGCAGTTACGACAGGTCCCAAGCATTCTACGAGCAGTACTTC.

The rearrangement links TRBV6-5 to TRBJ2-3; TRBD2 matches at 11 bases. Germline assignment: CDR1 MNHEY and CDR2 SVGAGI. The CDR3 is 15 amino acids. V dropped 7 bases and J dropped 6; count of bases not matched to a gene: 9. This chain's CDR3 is CASTVAGGFGDTQYF. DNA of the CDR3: TGTGCCAGCACTGTAGCGGGAGGGTTTGGGGATACGCAGTATTTT.

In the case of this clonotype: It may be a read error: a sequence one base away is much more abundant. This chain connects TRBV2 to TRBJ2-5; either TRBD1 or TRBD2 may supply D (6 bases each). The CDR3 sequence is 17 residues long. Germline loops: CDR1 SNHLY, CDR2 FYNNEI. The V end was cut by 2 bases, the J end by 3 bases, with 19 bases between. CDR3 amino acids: CASSESGAFLFEETQYF. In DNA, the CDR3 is TGTGCCAGCAGTGAATCGGGGGCATTCTTATTCGAAGAGACCCAGTACTTC.

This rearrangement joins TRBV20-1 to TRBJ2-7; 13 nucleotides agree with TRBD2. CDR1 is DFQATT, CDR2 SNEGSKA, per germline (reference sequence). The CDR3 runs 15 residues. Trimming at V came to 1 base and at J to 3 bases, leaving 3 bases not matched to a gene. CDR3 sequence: CSARVGTSGVYEQYF. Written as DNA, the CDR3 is TGCAGTGCTAGAGTGGGGACTAGCGGGGTCTACGAGCAGTACTTC.

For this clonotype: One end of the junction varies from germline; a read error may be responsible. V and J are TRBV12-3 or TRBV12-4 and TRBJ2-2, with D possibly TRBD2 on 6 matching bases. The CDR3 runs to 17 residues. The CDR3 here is CASSLAVARGGTGKLFF. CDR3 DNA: TGTGCCAGCAGTTTAGCGGTTGCGAGGGGAGGCACCGGGAAGCTGTTTTTT.

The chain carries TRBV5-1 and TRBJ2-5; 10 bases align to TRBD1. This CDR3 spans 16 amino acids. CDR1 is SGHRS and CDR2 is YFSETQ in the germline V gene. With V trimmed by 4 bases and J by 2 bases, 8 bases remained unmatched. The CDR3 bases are TGCGCCAGCAGCCCTTGGACAGGGGGAGGGCAAGAGACCCAGTACTTC. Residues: CASSPWTGGGQETQYF. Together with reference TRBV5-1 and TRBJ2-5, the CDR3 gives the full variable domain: KAGVTQTPRYLIKTRGQQVTLSCSPISGHRSVSWYQQTPGQGLQFLFEYFSETQRNKGNFPGRFSGRQFSNSRSEMNVSTLELGDSALYLCASSPWTGGGQETQYFGPGTRLLVL.

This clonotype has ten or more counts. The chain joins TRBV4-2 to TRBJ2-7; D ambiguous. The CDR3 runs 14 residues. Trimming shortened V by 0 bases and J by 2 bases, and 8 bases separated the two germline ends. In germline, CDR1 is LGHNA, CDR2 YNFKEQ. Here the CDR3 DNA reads TGTGCCAGCAGCCAAGAGGCAGGAACCTACGAGCAGTACTTC. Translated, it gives CASSQEAGTYEQYF.

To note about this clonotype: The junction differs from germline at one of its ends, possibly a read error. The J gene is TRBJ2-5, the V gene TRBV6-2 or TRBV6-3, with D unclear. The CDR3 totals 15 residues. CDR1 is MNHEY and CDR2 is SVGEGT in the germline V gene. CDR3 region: CASTHPPAIQVTQYF. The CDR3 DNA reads TGTGCCAGCACCCACCCACCGGCCATCCAAGTGACCCAGTACTTC.

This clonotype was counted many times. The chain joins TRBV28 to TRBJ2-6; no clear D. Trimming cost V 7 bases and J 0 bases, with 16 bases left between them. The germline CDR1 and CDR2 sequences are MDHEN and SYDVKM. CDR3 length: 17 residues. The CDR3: CASNPMGSISGANVLTF. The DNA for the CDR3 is TGTGCCAGCAACCCTATGGGCAGTATCTCTGGGGCCAACGTCCTGACTTTC.

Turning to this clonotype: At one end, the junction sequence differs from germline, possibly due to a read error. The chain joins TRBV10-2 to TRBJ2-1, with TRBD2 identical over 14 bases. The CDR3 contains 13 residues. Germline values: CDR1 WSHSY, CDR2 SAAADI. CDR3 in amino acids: CASSEGLAGDTVF. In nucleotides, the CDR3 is TGCGCCAGCAGCGAGGGACTAGCGGGAGACACGGTCTTC.

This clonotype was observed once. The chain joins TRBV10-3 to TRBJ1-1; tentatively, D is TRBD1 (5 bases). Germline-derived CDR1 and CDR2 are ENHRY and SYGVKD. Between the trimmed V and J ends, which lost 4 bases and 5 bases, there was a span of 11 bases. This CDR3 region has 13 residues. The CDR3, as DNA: TGTGCCATCAGTGGGGGGAGCGGGACTGAAGCTTTCTTT. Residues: CAISGGSGTEAFF.

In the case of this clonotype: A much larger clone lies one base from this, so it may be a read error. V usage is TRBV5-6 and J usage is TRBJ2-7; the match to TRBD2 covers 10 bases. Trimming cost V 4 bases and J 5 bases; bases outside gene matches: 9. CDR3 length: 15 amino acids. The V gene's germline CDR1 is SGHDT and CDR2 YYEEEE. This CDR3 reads CASSMVPSGSHEQYF. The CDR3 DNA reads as TGTGCCAGCAGCATGGTACCTAGCGGGAGTCACGAGCAGTACTTC.

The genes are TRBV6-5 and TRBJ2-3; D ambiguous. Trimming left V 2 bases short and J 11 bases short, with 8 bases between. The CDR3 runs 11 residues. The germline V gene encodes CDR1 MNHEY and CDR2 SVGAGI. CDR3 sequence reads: CASSYPPGQYF. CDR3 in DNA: TGTGCCAGCAGTTACCCCCCAGGGCAGTATTTT.

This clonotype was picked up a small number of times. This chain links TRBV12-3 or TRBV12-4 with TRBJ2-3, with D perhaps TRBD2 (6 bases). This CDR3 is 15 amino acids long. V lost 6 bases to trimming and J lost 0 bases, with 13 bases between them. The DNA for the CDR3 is TGTGCCAGCAGCCTCGCGGGGTCTAGCACAGATACGCAGTATTTT. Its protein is CASSLAGSSTDTQYF.

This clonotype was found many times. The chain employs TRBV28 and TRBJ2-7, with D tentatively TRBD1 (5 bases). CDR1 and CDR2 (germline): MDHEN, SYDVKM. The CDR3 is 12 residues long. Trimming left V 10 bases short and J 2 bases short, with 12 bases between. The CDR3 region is CATLGVPYEQYF. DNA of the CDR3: TGTGCCACCTTAGGGGTTCCCTACGAGCAGTACTTC.

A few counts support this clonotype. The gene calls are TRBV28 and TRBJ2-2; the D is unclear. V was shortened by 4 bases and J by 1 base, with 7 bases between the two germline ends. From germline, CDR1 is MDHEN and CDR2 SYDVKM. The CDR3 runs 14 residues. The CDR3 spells CASSSRLNTGELFF. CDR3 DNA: TGTGCCAGCAGTTCAAGGTTGAACACCGGGGAGCTGTTTTTT. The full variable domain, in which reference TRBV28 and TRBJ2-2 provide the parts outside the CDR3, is DVKVTQSSRYLVKRTGEKVFLECVQDMDHENMFWYRQDPGLGLRLIYFSYDVKMKEKGDIPEGYSVSREKKERFSLILESASTNQTSMYLCASSSRLNTGELFFGEGSRLTVL.

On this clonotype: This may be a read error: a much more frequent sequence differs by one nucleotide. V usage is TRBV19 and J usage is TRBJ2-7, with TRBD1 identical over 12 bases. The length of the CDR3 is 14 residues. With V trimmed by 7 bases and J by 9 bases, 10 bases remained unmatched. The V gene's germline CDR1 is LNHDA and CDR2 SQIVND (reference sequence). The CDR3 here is CASTPGQGAVGQYF. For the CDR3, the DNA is TGTGCCAGTACCCCGGGACAGGGGGCGGTCGGGCAGTACTTC. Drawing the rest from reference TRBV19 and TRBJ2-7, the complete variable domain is DGGITQSPKYLFRKEGQNVTLSCEQNLNHDAMYWYRQDPGQGLRLIYYSQIVNDFQKGDIAEGYSVSREKKESFPLTVTSAQKNPTAFYLCASTPGQGAVGQYFGPGTRLTVT.

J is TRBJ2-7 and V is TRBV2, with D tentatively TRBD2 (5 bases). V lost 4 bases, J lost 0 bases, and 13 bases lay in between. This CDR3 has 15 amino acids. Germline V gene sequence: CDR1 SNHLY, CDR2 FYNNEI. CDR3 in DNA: TGTGCCAGCAGTGCACAGACGGGGAGCTCCTACGAGCAGTACTTC. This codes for CASSAQTGSSYEQYF.

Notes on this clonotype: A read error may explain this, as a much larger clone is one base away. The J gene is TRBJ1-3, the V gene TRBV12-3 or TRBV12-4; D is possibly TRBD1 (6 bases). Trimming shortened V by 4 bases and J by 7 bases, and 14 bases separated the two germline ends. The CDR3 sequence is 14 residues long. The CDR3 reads CASSYGGSGNTIYF. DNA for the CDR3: TGTGCCAGCAGTTACGGGGGCTCCGGGAACACCATATATTTT.